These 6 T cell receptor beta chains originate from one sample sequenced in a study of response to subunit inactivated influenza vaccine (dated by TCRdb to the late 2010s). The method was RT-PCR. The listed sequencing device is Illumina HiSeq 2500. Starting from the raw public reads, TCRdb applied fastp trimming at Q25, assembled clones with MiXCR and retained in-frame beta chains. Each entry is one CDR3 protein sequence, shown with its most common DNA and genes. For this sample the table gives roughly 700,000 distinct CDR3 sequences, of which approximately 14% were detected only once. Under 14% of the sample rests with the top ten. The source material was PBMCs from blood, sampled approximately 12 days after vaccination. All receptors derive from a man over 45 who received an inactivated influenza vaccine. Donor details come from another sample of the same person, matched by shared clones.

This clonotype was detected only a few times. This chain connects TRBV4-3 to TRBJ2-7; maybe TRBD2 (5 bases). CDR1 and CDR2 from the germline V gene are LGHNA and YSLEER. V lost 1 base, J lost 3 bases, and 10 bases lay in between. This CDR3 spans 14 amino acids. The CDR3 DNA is TGCGCCAGCAGCCAAGTGGAGGAAAGCTACGAGCAGTACTTC. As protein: CASSQVEESYEQYF.

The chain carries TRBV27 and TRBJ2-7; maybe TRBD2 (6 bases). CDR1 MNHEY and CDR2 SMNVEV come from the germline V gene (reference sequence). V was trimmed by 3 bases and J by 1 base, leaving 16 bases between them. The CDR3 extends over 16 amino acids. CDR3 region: CASSFSSAGSSYEQYF. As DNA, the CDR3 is TGTGCCAGCAGTTTTTCATCGGCGGGGTCTTCCTACGAGCAGTACTTC.

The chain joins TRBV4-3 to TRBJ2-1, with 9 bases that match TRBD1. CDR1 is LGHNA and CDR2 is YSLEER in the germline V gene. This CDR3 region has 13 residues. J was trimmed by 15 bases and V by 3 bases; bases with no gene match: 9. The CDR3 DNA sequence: TGCGCCAGCAGCCAGTACCCCGGGACAGGGCCGTTCTTC. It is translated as CASSQYPGTGPFF.

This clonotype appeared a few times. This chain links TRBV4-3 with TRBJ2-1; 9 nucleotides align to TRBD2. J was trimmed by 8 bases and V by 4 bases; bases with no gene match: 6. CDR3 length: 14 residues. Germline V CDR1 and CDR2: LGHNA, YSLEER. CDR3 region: CASSLLSGSYEQFF. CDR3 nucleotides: TGCGCCAGCAGCCTGCTTAGCGGGAGTTATGAGCAGTTCTTC.

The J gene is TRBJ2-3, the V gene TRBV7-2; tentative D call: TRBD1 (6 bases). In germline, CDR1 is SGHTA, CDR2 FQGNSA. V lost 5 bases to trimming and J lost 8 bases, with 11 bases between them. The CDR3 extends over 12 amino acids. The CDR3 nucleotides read TGTGCCAGCAGCAGGGGGTTGGGTACGCAGTATTTT. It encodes CASSRGLGTQYF.

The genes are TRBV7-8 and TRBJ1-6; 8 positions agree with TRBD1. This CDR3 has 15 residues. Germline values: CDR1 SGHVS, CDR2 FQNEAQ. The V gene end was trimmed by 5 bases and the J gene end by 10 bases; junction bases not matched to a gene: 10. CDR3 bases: TGTGCCAGCAGCAAACGGGGGGACAGGAGCTCACCCCTCCACTTT. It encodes CASSKRGDRSSPLHF.